The source of this T cell receptor beta chain is a study of T-cell memory formation after mild COVID-19. Whole-study context: Across donors, TCR clusters were largely donor specific.

Study-wide points: CD4+ contracting clones were mainly CM and EM; CD8+ ones, EMRA. The finding that pre-infection memory included some responding clones suggested that cross-reactive memory joined.

This clonotype was seen more than once but under ten times. Its target is unknown. Germline CDR1 reads LNHDA; CDR2 reads SQIVND (reference sequence). Deletions cut 7 bases from V and 6 bases from J, with 13 bases between. The CDR3 runs 12 residues. 5'RACE with constant-segment primers built TCRalpha and TCRbeta cDNA libraries with UMIs. TCRdb re-called the 5' RACE reads with MiXCR, one entry per CDR3 protein. Among 470,000 or so distinct CDR3 sequences listed, roughly 20% were seen once. Sequencing input: PBMCs or a T cell subset sorted from them (not recorded which). The TCR comes from an adult woman who had mild COVID-19 (a few samples of this study predate the infection). Cell type and time point are not known. V is TRBV19 and J is TRBJ2-7, with a tentative D call TRBD2 (5 bases). This CDR3 reads CASIKDSGEQYF. The CDR3 DNA sequence: TGTGCCAGTATCAAGGACTCTGGCGAGCAGTACTTC.